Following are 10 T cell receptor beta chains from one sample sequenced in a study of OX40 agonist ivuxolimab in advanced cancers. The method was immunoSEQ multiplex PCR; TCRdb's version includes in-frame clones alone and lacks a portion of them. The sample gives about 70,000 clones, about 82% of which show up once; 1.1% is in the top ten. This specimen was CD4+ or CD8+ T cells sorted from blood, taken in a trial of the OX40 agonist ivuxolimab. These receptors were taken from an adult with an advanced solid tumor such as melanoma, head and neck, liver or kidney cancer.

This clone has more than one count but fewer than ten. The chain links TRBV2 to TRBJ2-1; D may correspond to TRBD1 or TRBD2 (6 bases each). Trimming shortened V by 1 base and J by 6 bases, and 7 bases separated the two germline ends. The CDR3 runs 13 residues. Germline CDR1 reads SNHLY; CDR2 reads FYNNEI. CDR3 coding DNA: TGTGCCAGCAGTGAAGGGGGGGCCAATGAGCAGTTCTTC. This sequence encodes CASSEGGANEQFF.

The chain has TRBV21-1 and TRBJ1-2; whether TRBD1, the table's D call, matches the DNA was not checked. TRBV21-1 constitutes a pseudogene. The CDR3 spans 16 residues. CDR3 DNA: TGTGCCAGCAAGATTCACAGGGCCCCCCCTGACTATGGCTACACCTTC. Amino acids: CASKIHRAPPDYGYTF.

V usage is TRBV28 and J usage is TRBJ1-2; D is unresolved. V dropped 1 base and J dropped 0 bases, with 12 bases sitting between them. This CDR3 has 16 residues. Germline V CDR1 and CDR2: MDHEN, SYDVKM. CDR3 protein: CASSLLPTTSNYGYTF. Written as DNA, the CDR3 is TGTGCCAGCAGTTTATTACCGACGACCTCTAACTATGGCTACACCTTC.

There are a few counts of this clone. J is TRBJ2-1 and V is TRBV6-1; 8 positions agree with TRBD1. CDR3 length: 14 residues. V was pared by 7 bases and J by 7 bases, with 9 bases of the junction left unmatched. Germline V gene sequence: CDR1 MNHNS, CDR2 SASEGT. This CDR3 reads CASIRDRRTNEQFF. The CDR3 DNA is TGTGCCAGCATACGGGACAGGAGGACAAATGAGCAGTTCTTC.

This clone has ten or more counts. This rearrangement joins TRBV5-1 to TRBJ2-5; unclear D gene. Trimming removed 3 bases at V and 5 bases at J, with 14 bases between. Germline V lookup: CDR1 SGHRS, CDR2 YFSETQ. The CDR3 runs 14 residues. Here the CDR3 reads CASSSKVGLETQYF. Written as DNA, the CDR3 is TGCGCCAGCAGCTCGAAGGTAGGGTTGGAGACCCAGTACTTC.

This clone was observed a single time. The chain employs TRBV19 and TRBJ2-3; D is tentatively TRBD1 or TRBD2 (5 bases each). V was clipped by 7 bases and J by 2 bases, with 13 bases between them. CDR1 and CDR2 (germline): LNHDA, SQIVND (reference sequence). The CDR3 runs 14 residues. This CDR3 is CASTRDPYTDTQYF. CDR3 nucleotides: TGTGCCAGTACCCGGGACCCATACACAGATACGCAGTATTTT.

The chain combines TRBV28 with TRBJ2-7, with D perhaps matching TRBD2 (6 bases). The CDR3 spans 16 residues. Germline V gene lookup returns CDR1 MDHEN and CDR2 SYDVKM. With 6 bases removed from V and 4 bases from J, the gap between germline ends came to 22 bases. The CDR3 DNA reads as TGTGCCAGCAGCTACATAATAAACGCGGGGCCTTACGAGCAGTACTTC. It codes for CASSYIINAGPYEQYF.

CDR3 in DNA: TGTGCCAGCAGCATAGGGACTAGCGGGGGGGTTTGGGAGACCCAGTACTTC. Protein product: CASSIGTSGGVWETQYF. This rearrangement joins TRBV5-6 to TRBJ2-5, with TRBD2 matching over 16 bases. V lost 4 bases to trimming and J lost 5 bases; unmatched junction nucleotides: 8. The CDR3 covers 17 residues. The germline CDR1 and CDR2 sequences are SGHDT and YYEEEE.

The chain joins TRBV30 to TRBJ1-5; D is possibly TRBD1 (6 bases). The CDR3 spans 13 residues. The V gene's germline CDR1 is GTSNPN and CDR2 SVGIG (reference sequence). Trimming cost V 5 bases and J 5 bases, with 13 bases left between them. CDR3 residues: CAWDQGPDQPQHF. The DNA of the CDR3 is TGTGCCTGGGACCAGGGGCCGGATCAGCCCCAGCATTTT.

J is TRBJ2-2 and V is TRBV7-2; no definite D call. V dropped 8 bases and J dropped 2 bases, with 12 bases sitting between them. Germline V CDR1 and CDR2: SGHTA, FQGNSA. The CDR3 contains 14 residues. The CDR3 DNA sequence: TGTGCCAGCGAAACGGGCAGAAACACCGGGGAGCTGTTTTTT. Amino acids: CASETGRNTGELFF.